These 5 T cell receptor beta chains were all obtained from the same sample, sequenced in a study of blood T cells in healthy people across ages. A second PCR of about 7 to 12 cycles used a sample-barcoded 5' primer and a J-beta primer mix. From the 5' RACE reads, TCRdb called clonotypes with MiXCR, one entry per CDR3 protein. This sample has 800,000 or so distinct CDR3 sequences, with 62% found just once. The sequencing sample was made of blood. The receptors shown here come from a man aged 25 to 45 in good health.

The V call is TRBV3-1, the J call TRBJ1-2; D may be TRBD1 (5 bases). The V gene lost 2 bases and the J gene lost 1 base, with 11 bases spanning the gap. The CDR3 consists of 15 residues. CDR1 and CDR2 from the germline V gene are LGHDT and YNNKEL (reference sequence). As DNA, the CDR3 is TGTGCCAGCAGCCAATCCCTGGACAATAACTATGGCTACACCTTC. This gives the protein CASSQSLDNNYGYTF.

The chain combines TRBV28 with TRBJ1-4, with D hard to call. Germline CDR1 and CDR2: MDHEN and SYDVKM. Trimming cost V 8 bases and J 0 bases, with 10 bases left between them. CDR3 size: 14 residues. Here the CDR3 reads CASSEEPTNEKLFF. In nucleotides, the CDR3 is TGTGCCAGCTCAGAGGAGCCAACTAATGAAAAACTGTTTTTT.

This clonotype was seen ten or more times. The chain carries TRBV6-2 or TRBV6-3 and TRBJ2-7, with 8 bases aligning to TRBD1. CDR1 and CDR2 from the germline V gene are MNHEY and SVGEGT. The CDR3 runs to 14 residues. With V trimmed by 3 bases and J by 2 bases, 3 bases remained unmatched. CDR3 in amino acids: CASSYDRGAYEQYF. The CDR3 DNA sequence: TGTGCCAGCAGTTATGACAGGGGCGCCTACGAGCAGTACTTC.

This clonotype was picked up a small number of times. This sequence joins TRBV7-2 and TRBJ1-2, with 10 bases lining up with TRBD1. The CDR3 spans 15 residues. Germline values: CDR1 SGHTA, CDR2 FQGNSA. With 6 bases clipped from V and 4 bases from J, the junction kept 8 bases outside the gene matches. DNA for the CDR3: TGTGCCAGCAGTCAAGGGACAGGGGACTTCTATGGCTACACCTTC. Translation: CASSQGTGDFYGYTF.

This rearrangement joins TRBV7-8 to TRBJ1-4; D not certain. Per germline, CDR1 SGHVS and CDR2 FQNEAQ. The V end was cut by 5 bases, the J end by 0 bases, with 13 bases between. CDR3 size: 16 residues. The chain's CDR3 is CASSRSQEATNEKLFF. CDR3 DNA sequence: TGTGCCAGCAGCAGATCCCAGGAGGCAACTAATGAAAAACTGTTTTTT.